What follows are 27 T cell receptor beta chains derived from one specimen sequenced in a study of cytomegalovirus exposure and HLA in healthy donors. PCR involved 60 Vbeta and 13 Jbeta primers. The assay was immunoSEQ multiplex PCR, and TCRdb's table has in-frame clones only and misses some. The sample contains roughly 80,000 clones, 65% to 70% of which appear only once. The specimen was PBMCs. The receptors originated from a woman aged 50 to 65 in good health and CMV-seropositive.

The table lists this clone with a few counts. The rearrangement uses TRBV27 and TRBJ2-3, with D perhaps matching TRBD2 (6 bases). The CDR3 is 16 residues long. V shed 6 bases and J shed 1 base, with 17 bases lying between them. CDR1 and CDR2 (germline): MNHEY, SMNVEV (reference sequence). DNA for the CDR3: TGTGCCAGCAGCACCGTTACTAGCTATGGCACAGATACGCAGTATTTT. Its translation is CASSTVTSYGTDTQYF.

The chain carries TRBV7-2 and TRBJ2-1; the match to TRBD1 covers 9 bases. CDR3 size: 14 residues. V lost 5 bases, J lost 9 bases, and 8 bases stayed unmatched. Germline CDR1 SGHTA, CDR2 FQGNSA. The CDR3 nucleotides read TGTGCCAGCAGCGCCCGGACAGGGGACGGTGAGCAGTTCTTC. Amino acids: CASSARTGDGEQFF.

V usage is TRBV15 and J usage is TRBJ2-7; TRBD2 aligns across 11 bases. The trim removed 0 bases at V and 7 bases at J, leaving 5 bases unmatched. The CDR3 has 15 amino acids. Germline CDR1 reads LNHNV; CDR2 reads YYDKDF (reference sequence). CDR3 sequence reads: CATSRDLAGGREQYF. The CDR3 bases are TGTGCCACCAGCAGAGATCTAGCGGGGGGCCGGGAGCAGTACTTC.

V and J are TRBV21-1 and TRBJ2-5; TRBD2 was called by the table and not checked on the DNA. TRBV21-1 is annotated as a pseudogene. The CDR3 totals 19 residues. The CDR3 DNA follows: TGTGCCAGCAGCAGTCTTCCCGGGCTTACGGGGGGAGTGGGGGAGACCCAGTACTTC. Encoded protein: CASSSLPGLTGGVGETQYF.

The CDR3 here is CASSLSGPREQYF. The DNA of the CDR3 is TGTGCCAGCAGTTTATCGGGCCCGAGAGAGCAGTACTTC. This sequence joins TRBV27 and TRBJ2-7; D is unclear. Germline loops: CDR1 MNHEY, CDR2 SMNVEV (reference sequence). V dropped 0 bases and J dropped 7 bases, with 10 bases sitting between them. The CDR3 length is 13 residues.

About this clone: Other DNA sequences in the sample encode the same CDR3. The chain links TRBV10-1 to TRBJ2-3; 12 bases line up with TRBD2. There are 14 residues in the CDR3. Germline assignment: CDR1 WNHNN and CDR2 SYGVQD (reference sequence). J gave up 2 bases and V 8 bases, and 2 bases lay outside the gene matches. As DNA, the CDR3 is TGCGCCAGCTCTAGCGGGGGGGACACAGATACGCAGTATTTT. Protein: CASSSGGDTDTQYF.

The V and J genes are TRBV28 and TRBJ2-2, with 7 nucleotides matching TRBD1. CDR3 length equals 17 residues. Germline V lookup: CDR1 MDHEN, CDR2 SYDVKM. The V gene end was trimmed by 4 bases and the J gene end by 2 bases; junction bases not matched to a gene: 10. The CDR3 here is CASSSIEGTVNTGELFF. Here the CDR3 DNA reads TGTGCCAGCAGTTCCATTGAGGGGACAGTAAACACCGGGGAGCTGTTTTTT.

DNA of the CDR3: TGTGCCAGCAGCCCAAGCGTTGAGGTTTCTACAGATACGCAGTATTTT. This codes for CASSPSVEVSTDTQYF. V and J are TRBV11-2 and TRBJ2-3; D ambiguous. The V end lost 5 bases, the J end lost 3 bases, and 18 bases lay between the germline ends. Germline V CDR1 and CDR2: SGHAT, FQNNGV. The CDR3 totals 16 residues.

V and J are TRBV6-5 and TRBJ1-1; 7 bases map to TRBD1. This CDR3 has 14 amino acids. The germline CDR1 and CDR2 sequences are MNHEY and SVGAGI. The CDR3 here is CDNVSRGLDTEAFF. The DNA for the CDR3 is TGTGATAACGTATCGAGGGGGCTGGATACTGAAGCTTTCTTT.

This sequence joins TRBV28 and TRBJ1-2, with D unresolved. Looked up from germline, CDR1 is MDHEN and CDR2 is SYDVKM. V gave up 7 bases and J gave up 6 bases, with 9 bases separating them. CDR3 length: 11 amino acids. The CDR3 reads CASNNGHGYTF. CDR3 DNA sequence: TGTGCCAGCAACAATGGCCATGGCTACACCTTC.

The rearrangement links TRBV11-2 to TRBJ1-1, with a possible D match to TRBD1 (6 bases). The germline gives CDR1 SGHAT, CDR2 FQNNGV. This CDR3 has 17 amino acids. V was cut by 5 bases and J by 0 bases, with 19 bases left in between. CDR3 bases: TGTGCCAGCAGCCTAACAGGGTATGTTGGGTTGAACACTGAAGCTTTCTTT. Translated: CASSLTGYVGLNTEAFF.

J is TRBJ2-3 and V is TRBV2; 7 positions agree with TRBD1. CDR3 size: 12 residues. Germline V gene sequence: CDR1 SNHLY, CDR2 FYNNEI. As DNA, the CDR3 is TGTGCGAGGGGGCGCGTGGGAGATACGCAGTATTTT. Translated, it gives CARGRVGDTQYF.

The V gene is TRBV29-1, the J gene TRBJ1-3; possibly TRBD1 for D (5 bases). Trimming cost V 6 bases and J 10 bases, with 16 bases left between them. The CDR3 is 12 amino acids. Germline CDR1 is SQVTM and CDR2 is ANQGSEA. As DNA, the CDR3 is TGCAGCGTGGGGGAGGAGGGATCGACCATATATTTT. Translating it yields CSVGEEGSTIYF.

This clone has only a few counts. This chain connects TRBV6-5 to TRBJ1-6; 9 bases fit TRBD1. V was clipped by 5 bases and J by 10 bases; unmatched bases: 6. The CDR3 sequence is 14 residues long. Looked up from germline, CDR1 is MNHEY and CDR2 is SVGAGI. The CDR3 DNA reads TGTGCCAGCAGTGACAGGGGGATAGGATCACCCCTCCACTTT. Translating gives CASSDRGIGSPLHF.

The CDR3, as DNA: TGTGCCAGCAGCCTCGAGGCAGGGGCAAATGAAAAACTGTTTTTT. This sequence encodes CASSLEAGANEKLFF. J is TRBJ1-4 and V is TRBV9, with D possibly being TRBD1 (6 bases). CDR3 size: 15 residues. Germline-derived CDR1 and CDR2 are SGDLS and YYNGEE. V was cut by 4 bases and J by 5 bases, with 15 bases left in between.

The V call is TRBV19, the J call TRBJ1-4, with D possibly TRBD1 on 6 matching bases. Germline CDR1 is LNHDA and CDR2 is SQIVND (reference sequence). CDR3 length: 11 amino acids. Trimming took off 9 bases at V and 8 bases at J, with 10 bases between the two ends. The CDR3 here is CASQGMEKLFF. The CDR3 coding sequence is TGTGCCAGCCAGGGGATGGAAAAACTGTTTTTT.

The chain is built from TRBV7-5 and TRBJ2-7; TRBD2 is the table's D call and was not checked against the DNA. TRBV7-5 is reported as a pseudogene. This CDR3 spans 16 amino acids. The CDR3 loop is CAKTRSETETSYEQYV. The CDR3 region has the DNA TGTGCCAAAACTAGGTCGGAAACAGAGACCTCCTACGAGCAGTACGTC.

This chain connects TRBV9 to TRBJ1-5; maybe TRBD1 (6 bases). The V and J ends lost 1 base and 5 bases respectively, with 10 bases between them. The CDR3 loop spans 14 amino acids. From germline, CDR1 is SGDLS and CDR2 YYNGEE. Here the CDR3 reads CASSVSGADQPQHF. The DNA for the CDR3 is TGTGCCAGCAGCGTATCAGGGGCAGATCAGCCCCAGCATTTT.

This chain uses TRBV7-9 with TRBJ1-1; D call uncertain. Deletions cut 4 bases from V and 4 bases from J, with 13 bases between. The CDR3 has 14 amino acids. The germline V gene encodes CDR1 SEHNR and CDR2 FQNEAQ (reference sequence). The CDR3 coding sequence is TGTGCCAGCAGCTCCCCTTTTCGGGGCACTGAAGCTTTCTTT. This codes for CASSSPFRGTEAFF.

V gene TRBV28 combines with J gene TRBJ1-3, with D possibly matching TRBD1 (5 bases). Trimming cost V 3 bases and J 2 bases, with 8 bases left between them. The length of the CDR3 is 14 residues. Germline V gene lookup returns CDR1 MDHEN and CDR2 SYDVKM. CDR3 residues: CASSFRRAGNTIYF. DNA for the CDR3: TGTGCCAGCAGTTTTCGCAGGGCTGGAAACACCATATATTTT.

This chain links TRBV5-1 with TRBJ1-1, with D possibly TRBD1 on 6 matching bases. Germline-derived CDR1 and CDR2 are SGHRS and YFSETQ. This CDR3 comprises 14 residues. V lost 1 base and J 4 bases, leaving 11 bases between the germline ends. CDR3 region: CASSLWGGGTEAFF. The CDR3 DNA is TGCGCCAGCAGCTTGTGGGGGGGCGGCACTGAAGCTTTCTTT.

The chain has TRBV6-5 and TRBJ2-7, with 8 nucleotides matching TRBD2. The CDR3 is 16 residues long. Germline CDR1 and CDR2: MNHEY and SVGAGI. V gave up 4 bases and J gave up 3 bases; unmatched junction bases: 11. The CDR3: CASSSPGGTGIYEQYF. For the CDR3, the DNA is TGTGCCAGCAGTTCCCCGGGGGGGACTGGGATCTACGAGCAGTACTTC.

V is TRBV19 and J is TRBJ2-1, with D perhaps TRBD2 (5 bases). CDR1 is LNHDA and CDR2 is SQIVND in the germline V gene (reference sequence). V was clipped by 3 bases and J by 5 bases, with 8 bases between them. The CDR3 runs 13 residues. The CDR3 nucleotides read TGTGCCAGTAGTATCGGGATAAACAATGAGCAGTTCTTC. This gives the protein CASSIGINNEQFF.

This clone was seen once. This chain links TRBV7-6 with TRBJ1-1; TRBD1 matches 9 bases. J lost 5 bases, V lost 6 bases, and 10 bases had no gene match. Germline values: CDR1 SGHVS, CDR2 FNYEAQ. This CDR3 region has 15 residues. CDR3 in DNA: TGTGCCAGCAGTACTTATACCGGGACAGGGACTGAAGCTTTCTTT. This gives the protein CASSTYTGTGTEAFF.

The chain has TRBV5-1 and TRBJ2-5; TRBD2 aligns across 12 bases. The J call may be in error: the DNA end matches TRBJ2-7 better. The CDR3 runs to 15 residues. Germline assignment: CDR1 SGHRS and CDR2 YFSETQ. The CDR3 protein is CASSFGLAGSYEQYF. CDR3 nucleotide sequence: TGCGCCAGCAGCTTCGGACTAGCGGGGTCCTACGAGCAGTACTTC.

The chain combines TRBV16 with TRBJ2-1; tentative D call: TRBD2 (6 bases). Germline CDR1 is KGHSY and CDR2 is FQNENV. The V end was cut by 2 bases, the J end by 5 bases, with 13 bases between. The CDR3 length is 15 residues. The CDR3 region has the DNA TGTGCCAGCAGCCAACGGGCGGGGCCCGACAATGAGCAGTTCTTC. This translates into CASSQRAGPDNEQFF.

This chain connects TRBV6-5 to TRBJ1-3, with 7 bases matching TRBD1. V dropped 7 bases and J dropped 4; count of bases not matched to a gene: 10. Per germline, CDR1 MNHEY and CDR2 SVGAGI. This CDR3 comprises 15 residues. CDR3 in amino acids: CASKVHKTGGNTIYF. Written as DNA, the CDR3 is TGTGCCAGCAAGGTCCATAAGACAGGGGGAAACACCATATATTTT.